Reported below is one T cell receptor beta chain. This specimen belongs to a study of cytomegalovirus exposure and HLA in healthy donors. J lost 4 bases, V lost 5 bases, and 6 bases had no gene match. The CDR3 has 15 amino acids. CDR1 and CDR2 (germline): MNHNY, SVGAGI (reference sequence). This PCR relied on a set of 60 Vbeta primers and 13 Jbeta primers. Sequencing used immunoSEQ multiplex PCR; TCRdb keeps in-frame clones, though not all of them. Of 150,000 or so clones listed, about 83% are singletons. The receptor's source is a woman between 40 and 55 years old in good health and CMV-seronegative. This chain joins TRBV6-6 and TRBJ2-2, with 8 bases identical to TRBD1. The source material was PBMCs. The CDR3 sequence: CASSPRTGSTGELFF. CDR3 coding DNA: TGTGCCAGCAGTCCCCGGACAGGGTCCACCGGGGAGCTGTTTTTT.